A single T cell receptor (beta chain) is shown here with its context. What it recognizes is unknown. Between roughly 8,500 and 100,000 sorted cells per subset supplied genomic DNA. Measured with immunoSEQ multiplex PCR; TCRdb has only the in-frame clones, and not every one. The repertoire includes 1,400 or so clones, 55% of them detected once, and approximately 20% sits in the top ten. Deletions cut 4 bases from V and 9 bases from J, with 14 bases between. CDR1 is SGHRS and CDR2 is YFSETQ in the germline V gene. The CDR3 runs 13 residues. This specimen belongs to a study of CD39 and CD103 CD8 tumor-infiltrating T cells. Looking at the study overall: Shown patients: HPV-positive HNSCC, HPV-negative HNSCC, ovarian cancer, melanoma.

Study results and caveats: Blood and uninvolved lymph node rarely held DP TIL clonotypes.

This chain links TRBV5-1 with TRBJ1-5, with D perhaps TRBD1 (6 bases). This TCR derives from a human donor with head and neck squamous cell carcinoma. The sequenced sample was CD39- CD103+ CD8+ T cells sorted from the tumor. The sample's subset: CD103+CD39- single-positive CD45RA- CD8 T cells. In DNA form, the CDR3 reads TGCGCCAGCAGCCCAGAGGGGGACCGGCCCCAGCATTTT. As protein: CASSPEGDRPQHF.